This TCR beta chain was recovered during a study of blood T cell repertoires in COVID-19. Looking at the study overall: Samples came from the United States, Italy and Spain, spanning acute and convalescent COVID-19.

CDR1 and CDR2 from the germline V gene are SGDLS and YYNGEE. The CDR3 consists of 15 residues. Germline trimming cut 1 base from V and 6 bases from J; bases unmatched to any gene: 9. Data came from immunoSEQ multiplex PCR; TCRdb stores just in-frame clones and leaves some out. This table has fewer than 400,000 clones, about 86% appearing once. This sequence joins TRBV9 and TRBJ2-7, with 8 bases matching TRBD2. Input material: PBMCs or T cells enriched from blood (not recorded which). This clonotype was obtained from a woman aged 45-60 years who had recovered from COVID-19. The chain's CDR3 is CASSVQAGVGFEQYF. The CDR3 DNA reads TGTGCCAGCAGCGTACAAGCGGGGGTTGGGTTCGAGCAGTACTTC.